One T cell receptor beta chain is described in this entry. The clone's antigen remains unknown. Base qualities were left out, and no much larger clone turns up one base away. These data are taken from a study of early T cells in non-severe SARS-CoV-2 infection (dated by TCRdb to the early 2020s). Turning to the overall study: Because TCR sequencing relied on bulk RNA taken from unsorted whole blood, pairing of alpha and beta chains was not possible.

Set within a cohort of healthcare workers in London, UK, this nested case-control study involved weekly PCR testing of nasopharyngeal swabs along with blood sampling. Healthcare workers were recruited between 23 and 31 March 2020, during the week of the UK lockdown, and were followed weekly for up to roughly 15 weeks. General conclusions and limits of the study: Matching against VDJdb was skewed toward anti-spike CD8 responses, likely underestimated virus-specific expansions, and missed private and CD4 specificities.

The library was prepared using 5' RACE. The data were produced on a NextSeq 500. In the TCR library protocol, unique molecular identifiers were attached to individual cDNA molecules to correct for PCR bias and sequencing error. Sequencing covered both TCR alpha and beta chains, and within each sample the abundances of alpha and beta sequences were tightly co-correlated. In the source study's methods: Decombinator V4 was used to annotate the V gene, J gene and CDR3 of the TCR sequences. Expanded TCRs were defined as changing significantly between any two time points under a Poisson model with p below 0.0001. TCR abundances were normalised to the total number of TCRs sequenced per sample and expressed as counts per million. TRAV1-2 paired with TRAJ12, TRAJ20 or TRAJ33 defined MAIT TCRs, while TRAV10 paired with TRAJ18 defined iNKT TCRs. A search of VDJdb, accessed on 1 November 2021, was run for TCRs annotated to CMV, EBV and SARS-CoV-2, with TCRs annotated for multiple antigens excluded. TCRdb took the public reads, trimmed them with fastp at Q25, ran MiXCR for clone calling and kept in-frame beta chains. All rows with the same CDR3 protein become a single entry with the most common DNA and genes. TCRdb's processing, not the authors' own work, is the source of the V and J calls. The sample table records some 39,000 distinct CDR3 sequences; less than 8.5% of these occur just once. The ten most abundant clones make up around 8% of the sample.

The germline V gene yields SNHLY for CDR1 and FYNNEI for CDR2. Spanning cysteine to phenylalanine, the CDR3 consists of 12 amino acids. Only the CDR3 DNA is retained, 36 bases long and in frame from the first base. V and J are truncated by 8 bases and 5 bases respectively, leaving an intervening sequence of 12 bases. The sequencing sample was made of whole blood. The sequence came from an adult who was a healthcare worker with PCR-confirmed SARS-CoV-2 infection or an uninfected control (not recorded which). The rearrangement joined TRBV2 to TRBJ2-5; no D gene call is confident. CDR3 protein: CASLFSRETQYF. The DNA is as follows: TGTGCCAGCCTCTTCTCTAGGGAGACCCAGTACTTC.